The source of this T cell receptor (beta chain) is a study of blood T cell repertoires in COVID-19. About the study: The United States, Italy and Spain provided the acute and convalescent COVID-19 samples. PBMCs, B-cell-depleted T cells, or T cells provided the cDNA or gDNA that made up the material.

The CDR3 is 16 amino acids. J was trimmed by 7 bases and V by 0 bases; bases with no gene match: 6. Germline assignment: CDR1 SGHRS and CDR2 YFSETQ. Per the authors' pipeline: Nucleated cell number was recorded as an estimate derived from reference gene primer amplification. Profiled with immunoSEQ multiplex PCR; TCRdb holds only in-frame clones, not every one. The V and J calls and clone size are taken from that table; D and trimming were inferred from the DNA. The table has a few hundred thousand clones, around 86% seen once. The specimen sequenced was peripheral blood. The genes are TRBV5-1 and TRBJ2-1, with 11 positions matching TRBD1. This TCR came from a human donor in a cohort sampled during active COVID-19. CDR3 loop: CASSLAVGQGVNEQFF. Written as DNA, the CDR3 is TGCGCCAGCAGCTTGGCAGTGGGACAGGGGGTAAATGAGCAGTTCTTC.